The 5 T cell receptor beta chains in this list originate from one sample, sequenced in a study of vaccination and CD4 T cells after COVID-19. No cognate antigen is known for these TCRs. The treatment here: 10-day PBMC culture with coronavirus spike peptide pools or control peptides (ViraFEST assay). Sequencing of the DNA from cultured CD4+ T cells was carried out with the Oncomine TCR Beta short-read assay. Each CDR3 protein gets one entry after TCRdb re-called the PCR reads with MiXCR. This sample has about 10,000 distinct CDR3 sequences, with about 60% found just once. Sequences were obtained from CD4+ T cells from blood, cultured in vitro. The receptors shown here come from a human donor who had recovered from COVID-19.

The chain carries TRBV20-1 and TRBJ2-1; no clear D gene. V was trimmed by 3 bases and J by 6 bases, leaving 15 bases between them. CDR3 length equals 14 residues. Per germline, CDR1 DFQATT and CDR2 SNEGSKA (reference sequence). CDR3 nucleotides: TGCAGTGCTAGGCCCTGGAATTCGGGCAATGAGCAGTTCTTC. This encodes CSARPWNSGNEQFF.

The J gene is TRBJ1-1, the V gene TRBV20-1; D uncertain. This CDR3 has 14 amino acids. The V end was cut by 1 base, the J end by 3 bases, with 12 bases between. CDR1 and CDR2 from the germline V gene are DFQATT and SNEGSKA (reference sequence). The CDR3, as DNA: TGCAGTGCTAGAGCGTTGGGCGATTACACTGAAGCTTTCTTT. Protein sequence: CSARALGDYTEAFF.

A few counts support this clonotype. This chain links TRBV6-1 with TRBJ1-4; D perhaps matches TRBD1 (6 bases). V was cut by 6 bases and J by 4 bases, with 18 bases left in between. This CDR3 is 16 amino acids long. CDR1 is MNHNS, CDR2 SASEGT, per germline. CDR3 in DNA: TGTGCCAGCAGGGGTACCCCAGGACAGAGTAATGAAAAACTGTTTTTT. This codes for CASRGTPGQSNEKLFF.

The V call is TRBV27, the J call TRBJ2-2, with TRBD1 identical over 7 bases. The ends lost 6 bases at V and 6 bases at J; junction bases unmatched: 10. In germline, CDR1 is MNHEY, CDR2 SMNVEV (reference sequence). The CDR3 extends over 15 amino acids. The CDR3 DNA reads TGTGCCAGCAGCCCAAGAGACAGGGTGGCCGGGGAGCTGTTTTTT. This translates into CASSPRDRVAGELFF.

The chain is built from TRBV6-1 and TRBJ1-2; D call uncertain. This CDR3 is 14 amino acids long. CDR1 is MNHNS, CDR2 SASEGT, per germline. Trimming cost V 4 bases and J 4 bases, with 13 bases left between them. CDR3 loop: CASSAPVRGYGYTF. DNA of the CDR3: TGTGCCAGCAGTGCTCCCGTCCGGGGCTATGGCTACACCTTC.